Listed below are T cell receptor beta chains from one sample, sequenced in a study of human T cells and chemical hapten exposure. MiXCR was run by TCRdb on the RACE reads, yielding one entry per CDR3 protein. The sample consists of 180,000 or so distinct CDR3 sequences, roughly 15% of them appearing once. This material consisted of whole blood, taken in connection with sensitization to the hapten diphenylcyclopropenone (DPC). The receptors were sampled from a woman aged 25-40 years with alopecia areata. Some clones in this sample may be carry-over from other donors' samples. Each CDR3 is given with its conserved first and last residue. The order of the fields is CDR3 protein, CDR3 DNA, D gene, V gene, clone size, J gene. D genes are given only for firm matches. Rows may omit the clone size; those that give it use once, few, many or a size class.

CDR3aa: CASSLAGDRNTGELFF; CDR3nt: TGTGCCAGCAGCTTAGCGGGGGACAGGAACACCGGGGAGCTGTTTTTT; d_gene: TRBD1; v_gene: TRBV7-2; abundance: .; j_gene: TRBJ2-2
CDR3aa: CSARDRRFTDTQYF; CDR3nt: TGCAGTGCTAGAGATCGGCGGTTCACAGATACGCAGTATTTT; d_gene: .; v_gene: TRBV20-1; abundance: .; j_gene: TRBJ2-3
CDR3aa: CSAWAGANQPQHF; CDR3nt: TGCAGTGCTTGGGCAGGGGCCAATCAGCCCCAGCATTTT; d_gene: .; v_gene: TRBV20-1; abundance: many; j_gene: TRBJ1-5
CDR3aa: CASSFLAGMGETQYF; CDR3nt: TGTGCCAGCAGTTTTCTCGCAGGGATGGGAGAGACCCAGTACTTC; d_gene: .; v_gene: TRBV28; abundance: few; j_gene: TRBJ2-5
CDR3aa: CSVKGGSFPYNEQFF; CDR3nt: TGCAGCGTCAAAGGGGGTAGTTTCCCCTACAATGAGCAGTTCTTC; d_gene: .; v_gene: TRBV29-1; abundance: many; j_gene: TRBJ2-1
CDR3aa: CASSQPDRVFTGELFF; CDR3nt: TGTGCCAGCAGCCAACCGGACAGGGTTTTCACCGGGGAGCTGTTTTTT; d_gene: TRBD1; v_gene: TRBV28; abundance: .; j_gene: TRBJ2-2
CDR3aa: CASSFQGRNSPLHF; CDR3nt: TGTGCCAGCAGCTTCCAGGGGAGAAATTCACCCCTCCACTTT; d_gene: .; v_gene: TRBV7-2; abundance: .; j_gene: TRBJ1-6
CDR3aa: CSTLWGTGEQYF; CDR3nt: TGCAGCACCCTGTGGGGGACCGGCGAGCAGTACTTC; d_gene: .; v_gene: TRBV29-1; abundance: .; j_gene: TRBJ2-7
CDR3aa: CGARGGYGYTF; CDR3nt: TGCGGCGCCAGGGGTGGGTATGGCTACACCTTC; d_gene: .; v_gene: TRBV29-1; abundance: few; j_gene: TRBJ1-2
CDR3aa: CSASTGGDYGYTF; CDR3nt: TGCAGTGCTTCGACAGGGGGGGACTATGGCTACACCTTC; d_gene: TRBD1; v_gene: TRBV20-1; abundance: few; j_gene: TRBJ1-2
CDR3aa: CASSGTGLQNEQFF; CDR3nt: TGCGCCAGCAGCGGGACAGGGTTACAGAATGAGCAGTTCTTC; d_gene: TRBD1; v_gene: TRBV5-1; abundance: few; j_gene: TRBJ2-1
CDR3aa: CASSTTSEGADTQYF; CDR3nt: TGTGCCAGCAGTACGACTAGCGAGGGGGCAGATACGCAGTATTTT; d_gene: TRBD2; v_gene: TRBV27; abundance: .; j_gene: TRBJ2-3
CDR3aa: CASSSSAKPSPLHF; CDR3nt: TGTGCCAGCAGCTCCTCGGCCAAACCCTCACCCCTCCACTTT; d_gene: .; v_gene: TRBV7-9; abundance: .; j_gene: TRBJ1-6
CDR3aa: CASSARVGGADTQYF; CDR3nt: TGTGCCAGCAGCGCACGTGTGGGGGGCGCAGATACGCAGTATTTT; d_gene: .; v_gene: TRBV7-9; abundance: many; j_gene: TRBJ2-3
CDR3aa: CASSLEGPREQYF; CDR3nt: TGTGCCAGCAGCTTAGAGGGACCGCGCGAGCAGTACTTC; d_gene: .; v_gene: TRBV7-2; abundance: .; j_gene: TRBJ2-7
CDR3aa: CAWSVRGGSDTQYF; CDR3nt: TGTGCCTGGAGTGTACGGGGAGGGTCAGATACGCAGTATTTT; d_gene: TRBD2; v_gene: TRBV30; abundance: few; j_gene: TRBJ2-3
CDR3aa: CAISQTGGGEAFF; CDR3nt: TGTGCCATCAGCCAGACAGGGGGCGGTGAAGCTTTCTTT; d_gene: TRBD1; v_gene: TRBV10-3; abundance: .; j_gene: TRBJ1-1
CDR3aa: CASSHPGRTEAFF; CDR3nt: TGCGCCAGCAGCCACCCTGGCCGGACTGAAGCTTTCTTT; d_gene: .; v_gene: TRBV4-1; abundance: few; j_gene: TRBJ1-1
CDR3aa: CASSPTKLEQYF; CDR3nt: TGTGCCAGCAGTCCGACCAAACTCGAGCAGTACTTC; d_gene: .; v_gene: TRBV12-3/TRBV12-4; abundance: .; j_gene: TRBJ2-7
CDR3aa: CASSRWSTDTQYF; CDR3nt: TGTGCCAGCAGTCGGTGGAGCACAGATACGCAGTATTTT; d_gene: .; v_gene: TRBV6-5; abundance: .; j_gene: TRBJ2-3
CDR3aa: CASSQDSGEVYSYNEQFF; CDR3nt: TGCGCCAGCAGCCAAGATTCGGGGGAAGTCTACTCCTACAATGAGCAGTTCTTC; d_gene: .; v_gene: TRBV4-3; abundance: .; j_gene: TRBJ2-1
CDR3aa: CASSPRWGRSEQYF; CDR3nt: TGTGCCAGCAGCCCACGTTGGGGGAGGAGTGAGCAGTACTTC; d_gene: .; v_gene: TRBV12-3/TRBV12-4; abundance: .; j_gene: TRBJ2-7
CDR3aa: CASSPDGTSRAAFF; CDR3nt: TGCGCCAGCAGCCCCGATGGTACAAGTCGGGCGGCTTTCTTT; d_gene: .; v_gene: TRBV5-1; abundance: few; j_gene: TRBJ1-1
CDR3aa: CASSVSTQPHGYTF; CDR3nt: TGTGCCAGCAGCGTATCAACACAACCTCATGGCTACACCTTC; d_gene: .; v_gene: TRBV9; abundance: few; j_gene: TRBJ1-2
CDR3aa: CSAPIAGFDEQYF; CDR3nt: TGCAGTGCACCGATAGCGGGATTCGACGAGCAGTACTTC; d_gene: TRBD2; v_gene: TRBV20-1; abundance: .; j_gene: TRBJ2-7
CDR3aa: CSVYTDSNTGELFF; CDR3nt: TGCAGCGTCTACACGGACTCGAACACCGGGGAGCTGTTTTTT; d_gene: .; v_gene: TRBV29-1; abundance: many; j_gene: TRBJ2-2
CDR3aa: CASSLGLAGASSYEQYF; CDR3nt: TGTGCCAGCAGCCTGGGGCTAGCGGGGGCCTCCTCCTACGAGCAGTACTTC; d_gene: TRBD2; v_gene: TRBV5-6; abundance: .; j_gene: TRBJ2-7
CDR3aa: CASSQGIMYF; CDR3nt: TGTGCCAGCAGCCAAGGAATCATGTATTTT; d_gene: .; v_gene: TRBV3-1; abundance: many; j_gene: TRBJ2-3
CDR3aa: CASSIGPGQLANTGELFF; CDR3nt: TGTGCCAGTAGTATAGGCCCGGGACAGCTCGCGAACACCGGGGAGCTGTTTTTT; d_gene: TRBD1; v_gene: TRBV19; abundance: .; j_gene: TRBJ2-2
CDR3aa: CASSFQGLRSGANVLTF; CDR3nt: TGTGCCAGCAGCTTCCAGGGGTTAAGATCTGGGGCCAACGTCCTGACTTTC; d_gene: .; v_gene: TRBV5-6; abundance: few; j_gene: TRBJ2-6
CDR3aa: CASSTTGKETQYF; CDR3nt: TGTGCCAGCAGCACGACAGGGAAGGAGACCCAGTACTTC; d_gene: TRBD1; v_gene: TRBV7-9; abundance: .; j_gene: TRBJ2-5
CDR3aa: CSAETGGGGEQFF; CDR3nt: TGCAGCGCAGAGACAGGGGGGGGCGGTGAGCAGTTCTTC; d_gene: TRBD1; v_gene: TRBV29-1; abundance: .; j_gene: TRBJ2-1
CDR3aa: CSVVWGRYEQYF; CDR3nt: TGCAGCGTTGTTTGGGGGAGGTACGAGCAGTACTTC; d_gene: .; v_gene: TRBV29-1; abundance: many; j_gene: TRBJ2-7
CDR3aa: CASSSLGNTIYF; CDR3nt: TGTGCCAGCAGCTCATTGGGTAACACCATATATTTT; d_gene: .; v_gene: TRBV12-3/TRBV12-4; abundance: once; j_gene: TRBJ1-3
CDR3aa: CASSSSRGRNYGYTF; CDR3nt: TGTGCCAGCAGCTCCAGCCGTGGACGGAACTATGGCTACACCTTC; d_gene: .; v_gene: TRBV11-2; abundance: .; j_gene: TRBJ1-2
CDR3aa: CATSREGGYEAFF; CDR3nt: TGTGCCACCAGCAGAGAGGGCGGTTATGAAGCTTTCTTT; d_gene: .; v_gene: TRBV15; abundance: few; j_gene: TRBJ1-1
CDR3aa: CASSRTGTTKETQYF; CDR3nt: TGTGCCAGCAGCCGGACCGGGACTACAAAAGAGACCCAGTACTTC; d_gene: TRBD2; v_gene: TRBV3-1; abundance: many; j_gene: TRBJ2-5
CDR3aa: CSAAWTGDFQPQHF; CDR3nt: TGCAGTGCTGCCTGGACAGGGGATTTTCAGCCCCAGCATTTT; d_gene: TRBD1; v_gene: TRBV20-1; abundance: few; j_gene: TRBJ1-5
CDR3aa: CASKRSGPNQPQHF; CDR3nt: TGTGCCAGCAAAAGATCAGGGCCCAATCAGCCCCAGCATTTT; d_gene: .; v_gene: TRBV6-2/TRBV6-3; abundance: few; j_gene: TRBJ1-5
CDR3aa: CASRQTGQSSPLHF; CDR3nt: TGTGCCAGCAGACAGACAGGGCAAAGTTCACCCCTCCACTTT; d_gene: TRBD1; v_gene: TRBV6-5; abundance: .; j_gene: TRBJ1-6
CDR3aa: CSVEEAATDTQYF; CDR3nt: TGCAGCGTTGAAGAGGCAGCCACAGATACGCAGTATTTT; d_gene: .; v_gene: TRBV29-1; abundance: .; j_gene: TRBJ2-3